The 12 T cell receptor beta chains below come from one sample, sequenced in a study of OX40 agonist ivuxolimab in advanced cancers. The assay was immunoSEQ multiplex PCR, and TCRdb's table has in-frame clones only and misses some. The sample holds around 85,000 clones, about 89% seen once. The sequenced sample was CD4+ or CD8+ T cells sorted from blood, obtained in a trial of the OX40 agonist ivuxolimab. These receptor sequences come from an adult with an advanced solid tumor such as melanoma, head and neck, liver or kidney cancer.

This chain joins TRBV28 and TRBJ1-5; tentatively, D is TRBD1 (6 bases). The CDR3 runs 14 residues. The germline gives CDR1 MDHEN, CDR2 SYDVKM. The V end lost 7 bases, the J end lost 6 bases, and 16 bases lay between the germline ends. CDR3 amino acids: CASMFSGGAQPQHF. Written as DNA, the CDR3 is TGTGCCAGCATGTTTAGTGGGGGGGCTCAGCCCCAGCATTTT.

CDR3 region: CASSVWTGGNQPQHF. Here the CDR3 DNA reads TGTGCCAGCAGTGTGTGGACAGGGGGCAATCAGCCCCAGCATTTT. The chain carries TRBV28 and TRBJ1-5, with 9 bases lining up with TRBD1. The V gene's germline CDR1 is MDHEN and CDR2 SYDVKM. Trimming cost V 5 bases and J 2 bases; bases outside gene matches: 4. This CDR3 is 15 amino acids long.

The rearrangement joins TRBV28 to TRBJ1-2, with D tentatively TRBD1 (5 bases). In germline, CDR1 is MDHEN, CDR2 SYDVKM. The CDR3 is 13 residues long. V gave up 3 bases and J gave up 8 bases, with 13 bases separating them. The DNA for the CDR3 is TGTGCCAGCAGTTTCGGGGGGAGTGGAGGCTACACCTTC. Protein sequence: CASSFGGSGGYTF.

The chain employs TRBV29-1 and TRBJ2-3; D is uncertain. The CDR3 is 10 residues long. CDR1 and CDR2 (germline): SQVTM, ANQGSEA. V lost 8 bases and J 2 bases, leaving 5 bases between the germline ends. CDR3 amino acids: CSTNTDTQYF. DNA of the CDR3: TGCAGCACTAACACAGATACGCAGTATTTT.

Only one count was recorded for this clone. The rearrangement links TRBV28 to TRBJ2-1; D not certain. Germline loops: CDR1 MDHEN, CDR2 SYDVKM. V was cut by 5 bases and J by 8 bases, with 16 bases left in between. The CDR3 has 14 residues. The CDR3 reads CASSPRTRGYEQFF. The CDR3 DNA reads as TGTGCCAGCAGTCCGCGAACGAGAGGCTATGAGCAGTTCTTC.

This sequence joins TRBV5-1 and TRBJ2-3, with 7 bases matching TRBD2. Germline-derived CDR1 and CDR2 are SGHRS and YFSETQ. There are 14 residues in the CDR3. V lost 7 bases, J lost 4 bases, and 9 bases stayed unmatched. CDR3 amino acids: CASGGGDEADTQYF. CDR3 nucleotides: TGCGCCAGCGGCGGGGGAGATGAGGCAGATACGCAGTATTTT.

The chain recombines TRBV4-3 with TRBJ1-1; D remains ambiguous. Trimming cost V 3 bases and J 1 base, with 6 bases left between them. This CDR3 contains 13 residues. Germline CDR1 reads LGHNA; CDR2 reads YSLEER. The CDR3 sequence: CASSHAANTEAFF. In DNA, the CDR3 is TGCGCCAGCAGCCACGCGGCGAACACTGAAGCTTTCTTT.

As for this clone: One end of the junction varies from germline; a read error may be responsible. The rearrangement joins TRBV5-6 to TRBJ2-2; the D is unclear. This CDR3 has 15 residues. CDR1 SGHDT and CDR2 YYEEEE come from the germline V gene. The CDR3 region is CASSLIRRNAGELFF. CDR3 nucleotide sequence: TGTGCCAGCAGCTTGATAAGAAGGAACGCCGGGGAGCTGTTTTTT.

V and J are TRBV7-9 and TRBJ2-1, with a weak D call TRBD1 (6 bases). The CDR3 extends over 15 amino acids. Germline assignment: CDR1 SEHNR and CDR2 FQNEAQ (reference sequence). V shed 5 bases and J shed 3 bases, with 14 bases lying between them. CDR3 sequence reads: CASSNHRDRYNEQFF. CDR3 nucleotides: TGTGCCAGCAGCAACCACAGGGACCGCTACAATGAGCAGTTCTTC. Full variable domain (rest looked up from reference TRBV7-9 and TRBJ2-1): DTGVSQNPRHKITKRGQNVTFRCDPISEHNRLYWYRQTLGQGPEFLTYFQNEAQLEKSRLLSDRFSAERPKGSFSTLEIQRTEQGDSAMYLCASSNHRDRYNEQFFGPGTRLTVL.

The gene calls are TRBV6-6 and TRBJ1-1, with D uncertain. Deletions cut 0 bases from V and 4 bases from J, with 12 bases between. Looked up from germline, CDR1 is MNHNY and CDR2 is SVGAGI (reference sequence). The CDR3 is 15 amino acids. The CDR3 coding sequence is TGTGCCAGCAGTTACTCGTATATTTTGAGCACTGAAGCTTTCTTT. Its translation is CASSYSYILSTEAFF.

The gene calls are TRBV30 and TRBJ1-1; 7 nucleotides align to TRBD1. There are 14 residues in the CDR3. V was clipped by 8 bases and J by 0 bases; unmatched bases: 9. Germline values: CDR1 GTSNPN, CDR2 SVGIG (reference sequence). The CDR3 sequence: CAGGQENMNTEAFF. The CDR3 DNA sequence: TGTGCCGGAGGACAGGAAAACATGAACACTGAAGCTTTCTTT.

The chain is built from TRBV14 and TRBJ2-4; possibly TRBD1 for D (6 bases). V dropped 5 bases and J dropped 5 bases, with 10 bases sitting between them. The germline CDR1 and CDR2 sequences are SGHDN and FVKESK. The CDR3 sequence is 13 residues long. The CDR3 coding sequence is TGTGCCAGCAGCGTCAGGGGCCAAAACATTCAGTACTTC. Translating it yields CASSVRGQNIQYF.